This T cell receptor (beta chain) was sequenced during a study of blood T cell repertoires in COVID-19. Whole-study context: Some COVID-19 samples were acute and others convalescent; all came from the United States, Italy and Spain. PBMCs, B-cell-depleted T cells, or T cells were the source of the cDNA or gDNA that made up the material.

Original processing notes: Amplification with reference gene primers provided the estimates of nucleated cell counts. The assay was immunoSEQ multiplex PCR, and TCRdb's table has in-frame clones only and misses some. That table gives V, J and clone size, and the DNA gave D and trimming. The table records roughly 280,000 clones, roughly 86% of them present only once. CDR1 and CDR2 (germline): SEHNR, FQNEAQ (reference sequence). The V segment lost 4 bases and the J segment 5 bases; nucleotides outside the gene matches: 9. The CDR3 consists of 17 residues. This sequence joins TRBV7-9 and TRBJ1-5; 12 bases agree with TRBD1. The TCR was taken from a man in his forties or fifties with active or convalescent COVID-19. Sequencing used peripheral blood. The CDR3 loop reads CASSSDYGTGGYQPQHF. The CDR3 DNA follows: TGTGCCAGCAGCTCGGACTACGGGACAGGGGGCTATCAGCCCCAGCATTTT.